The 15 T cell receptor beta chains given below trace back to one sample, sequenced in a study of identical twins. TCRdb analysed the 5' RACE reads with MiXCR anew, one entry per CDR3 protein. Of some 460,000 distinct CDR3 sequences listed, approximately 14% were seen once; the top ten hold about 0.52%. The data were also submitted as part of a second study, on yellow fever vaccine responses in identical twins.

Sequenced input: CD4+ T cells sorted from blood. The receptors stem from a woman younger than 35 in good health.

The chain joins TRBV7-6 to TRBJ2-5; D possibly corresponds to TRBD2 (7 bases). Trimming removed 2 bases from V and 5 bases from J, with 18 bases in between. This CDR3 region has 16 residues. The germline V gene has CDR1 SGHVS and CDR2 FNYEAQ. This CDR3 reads CASSLLTGGPSETQYF. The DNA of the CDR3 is TGTGCCAGCAGCTTACTTACGGGGGGCCCCTCGGAGACCCAGTACTTC.

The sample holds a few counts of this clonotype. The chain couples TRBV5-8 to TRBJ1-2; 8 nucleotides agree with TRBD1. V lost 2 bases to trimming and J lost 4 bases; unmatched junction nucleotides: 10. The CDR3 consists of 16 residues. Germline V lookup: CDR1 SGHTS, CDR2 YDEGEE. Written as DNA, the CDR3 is TGTGCCAGCAGCTTTTCGGGCAGGGGGCAGGGCTATGGCTACACCTTC. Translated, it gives CASSFSGRGQGYGYTF.

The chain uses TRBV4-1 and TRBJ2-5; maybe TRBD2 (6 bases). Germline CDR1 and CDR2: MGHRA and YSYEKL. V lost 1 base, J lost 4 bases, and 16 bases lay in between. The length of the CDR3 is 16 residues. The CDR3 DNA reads TGCGCCAGCAGCCAAGGCGGGGCGGCGCAGGGAGAGACCCAGTACTTC. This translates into CASSQGGAAQGETQYF.

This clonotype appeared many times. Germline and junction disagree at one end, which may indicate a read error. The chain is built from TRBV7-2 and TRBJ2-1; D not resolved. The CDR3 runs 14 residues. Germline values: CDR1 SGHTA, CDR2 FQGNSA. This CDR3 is CASSLDPSYNEQFF. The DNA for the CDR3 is TGCGCCAGCAGCTTGGACCCTTCCTACAATGAGCAGTTCTTC.

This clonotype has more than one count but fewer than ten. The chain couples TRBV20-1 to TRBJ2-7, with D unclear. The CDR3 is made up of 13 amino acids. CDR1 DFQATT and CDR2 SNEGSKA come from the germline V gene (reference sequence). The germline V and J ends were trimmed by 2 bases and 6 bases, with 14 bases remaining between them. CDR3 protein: CSARHRINGEQYF. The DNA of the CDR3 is TGCAGTGCTAGACACCGGATAAACGGCGAGCAGTACTTC.

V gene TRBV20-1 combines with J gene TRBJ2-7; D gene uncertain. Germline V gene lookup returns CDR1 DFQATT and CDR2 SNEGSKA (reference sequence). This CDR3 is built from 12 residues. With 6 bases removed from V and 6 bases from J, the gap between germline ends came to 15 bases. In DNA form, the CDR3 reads TGCAGTGCCGATCCAGCCAGAGGCGAGCAGTACTTC. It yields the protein CSADPARGEQYF.

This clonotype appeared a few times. CDR3 sequence reads: CASSPNRDNTEAFF. The CDR3 DNA reads as TGCGCCAGCAGCCCCAATCGGGACAACACTGAAGCTTTCTTT. The V gene is TRBV5-1, the J gene TRBJ1-1; TRBD1 might be the D (5 bases). From germline, CDR1 is SGHRS and CDR2 YFSETQ. This CDR3 is built from 14 residues. V lost 4 bases, J lost 2 bases, and 12 bases lay in between.

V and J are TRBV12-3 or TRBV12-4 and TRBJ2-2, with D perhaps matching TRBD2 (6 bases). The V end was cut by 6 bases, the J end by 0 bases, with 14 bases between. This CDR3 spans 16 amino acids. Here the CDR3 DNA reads TGTGCCAGCAGGCCACCGGGACTGGCGAACACCGGGGAGCTGTTTTTT. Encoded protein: CASRPPGLANTGELFF.

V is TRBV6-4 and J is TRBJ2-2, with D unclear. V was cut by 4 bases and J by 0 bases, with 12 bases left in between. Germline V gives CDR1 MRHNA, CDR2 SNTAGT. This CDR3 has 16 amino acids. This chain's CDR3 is CASSGSRITNTGELFF. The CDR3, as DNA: TGTGCCAGCAGTGGCAGCAGAATCACGAACACCGGGGAGCTGTTTTTT.

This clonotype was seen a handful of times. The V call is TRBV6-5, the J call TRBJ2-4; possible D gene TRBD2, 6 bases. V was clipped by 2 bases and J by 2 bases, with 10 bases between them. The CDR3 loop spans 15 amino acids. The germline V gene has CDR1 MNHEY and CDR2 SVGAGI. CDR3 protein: CASSYGSGPKNIQYF. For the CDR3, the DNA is TGTGCCAGCAGTTACGGTAGCGGACCCAAAAACATTCAGTACTTC.

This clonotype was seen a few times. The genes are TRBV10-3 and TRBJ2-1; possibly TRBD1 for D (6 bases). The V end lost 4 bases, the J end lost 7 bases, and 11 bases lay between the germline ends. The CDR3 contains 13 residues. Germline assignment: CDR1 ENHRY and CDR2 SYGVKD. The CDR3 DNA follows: TGTGCCATCAGTGGGGGCAGGGGAAATGAGCAGTTCTTC. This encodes CAISGGRGNEQFF.

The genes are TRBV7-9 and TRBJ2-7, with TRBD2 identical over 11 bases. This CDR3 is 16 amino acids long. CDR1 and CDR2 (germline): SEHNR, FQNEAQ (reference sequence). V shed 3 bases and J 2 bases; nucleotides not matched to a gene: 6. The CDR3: CASSLLAGGGAYEQYF. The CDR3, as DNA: TGTGCCAGCAGCTTGCTAGCGGGAGGTGGGGCCTACGAGCAGTACTTC.

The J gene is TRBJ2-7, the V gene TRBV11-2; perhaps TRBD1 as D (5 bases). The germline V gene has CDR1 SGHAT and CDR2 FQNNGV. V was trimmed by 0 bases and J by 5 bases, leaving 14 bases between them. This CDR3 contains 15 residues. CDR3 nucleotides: TGTGCCAGCAGCTTAGAGGGGTCAGGGCTCGACGAGCAGTACTTC. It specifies CASSLEGSGLDEQYF.

The CDR3 is CAISESPPLGKNTDTQYF. For the CDR3, the DNA is TGTGCCATCAGTGAGAGCCCCCCACTAGGCAAGAACACAGATACGCAGTATTTT. The chain uses TRBV10-3 and TRBJ2-3; the D gene is possibly TRBD2 (5 bases). Germline assignment: CDR1 ENHRY and CDR2 SYGVKD. V dropped 2 bases and J dropped 2 bases, with 20 bases sitting between them. The CDR3 is made up of 18 amino acids.

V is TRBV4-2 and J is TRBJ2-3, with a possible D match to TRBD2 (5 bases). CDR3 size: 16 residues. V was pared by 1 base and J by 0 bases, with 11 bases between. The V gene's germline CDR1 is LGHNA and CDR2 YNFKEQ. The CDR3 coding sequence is TGTGCCAGCAGCCAAGGAGGGAAAGCTAGCACAGATACGCAGTATTTT. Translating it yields CASSQGGKASTDTQYF.